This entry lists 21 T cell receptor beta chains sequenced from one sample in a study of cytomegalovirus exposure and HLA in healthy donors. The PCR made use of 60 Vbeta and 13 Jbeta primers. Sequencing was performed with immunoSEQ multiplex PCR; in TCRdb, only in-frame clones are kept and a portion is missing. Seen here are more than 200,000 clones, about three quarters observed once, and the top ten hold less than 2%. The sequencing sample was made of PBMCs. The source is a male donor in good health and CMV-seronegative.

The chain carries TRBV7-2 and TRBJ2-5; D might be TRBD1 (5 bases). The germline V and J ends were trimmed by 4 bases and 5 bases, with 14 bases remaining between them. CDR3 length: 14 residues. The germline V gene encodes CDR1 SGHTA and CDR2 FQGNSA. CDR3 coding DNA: TGTGCCAGCAGCTCACCGGGCAGGGCTGAGACCCAGTACTTC. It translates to CASSSPGRAETQYF.

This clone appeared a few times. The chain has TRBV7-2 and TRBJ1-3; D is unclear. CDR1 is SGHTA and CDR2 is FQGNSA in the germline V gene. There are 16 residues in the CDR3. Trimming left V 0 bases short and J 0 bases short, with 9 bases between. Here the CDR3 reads CASSLAPGTSGNTIYF. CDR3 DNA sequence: TGTGCCAGCAGCTTAGCGCCAGGAACCTCTGGAAACACCATATATTTT. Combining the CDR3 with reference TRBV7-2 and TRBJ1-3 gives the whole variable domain GAGVSQSPSNKVTEKGKDVELRCDPISGHTALYWYRQSLGQGLEFLIYFQGNSAPDKSGLPSDRFSAERTGGSVSTLTIQRTQQEDSAVYLCASSLAPGTSGNTIYFGEGSWLTVV.

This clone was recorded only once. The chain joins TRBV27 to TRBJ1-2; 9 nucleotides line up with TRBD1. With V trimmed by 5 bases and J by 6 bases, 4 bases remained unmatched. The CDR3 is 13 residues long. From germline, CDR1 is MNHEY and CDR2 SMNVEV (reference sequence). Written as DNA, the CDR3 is TGTGCCAGCAGTCCCCGACAGGGGGATGGCTACACCTTC. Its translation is CASSPRQGDGYTF.

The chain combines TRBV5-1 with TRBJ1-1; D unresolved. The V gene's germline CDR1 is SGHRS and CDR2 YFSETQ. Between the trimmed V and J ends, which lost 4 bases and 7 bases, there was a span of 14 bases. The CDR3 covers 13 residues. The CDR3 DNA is TGCGCCAGCAGCCCCGGGTCCGCTAATGAAGCTTTCTTT. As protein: CASSPGSANEAFF. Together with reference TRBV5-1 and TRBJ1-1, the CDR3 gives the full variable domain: KAGVTQTPRYLIKTRGQQVTLSCSPISGHRSVSWYQQTPGQGLQFLFEYFSETQRNKGNFPGRFSGRQFSNSRSEMNVSTLELGDSALYLCASSPGSANEAFFGQGTRLTVV.

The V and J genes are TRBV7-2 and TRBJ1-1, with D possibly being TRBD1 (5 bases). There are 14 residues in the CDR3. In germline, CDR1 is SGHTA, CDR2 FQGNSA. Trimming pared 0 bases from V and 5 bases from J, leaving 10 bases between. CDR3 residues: CASSLATEGTEAFF. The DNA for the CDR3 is TGTGCCAGCAGCTTAGCGACGGAGGGGACTGAAGCTTTCTTT.

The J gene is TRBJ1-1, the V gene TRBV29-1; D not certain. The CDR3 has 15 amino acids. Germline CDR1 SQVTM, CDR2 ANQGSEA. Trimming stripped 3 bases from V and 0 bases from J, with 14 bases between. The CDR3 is CSVELVGSMNTEAFF. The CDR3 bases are TGCAGCGTTGAGCTGGTCGGGAGCATGAACACTGAAGCTTTCTTT. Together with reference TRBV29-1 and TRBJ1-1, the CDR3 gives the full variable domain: SAVISQKPSRDICQRGTSLTIQCQVDSQVTMMFWYRQQPGQSLTLIATANQGSEATYESGFVIDKFPISRPNLTFSTLTVSNMSPEDSSIYLCSVELVGSMNTEAFFGQGTRLTVV.

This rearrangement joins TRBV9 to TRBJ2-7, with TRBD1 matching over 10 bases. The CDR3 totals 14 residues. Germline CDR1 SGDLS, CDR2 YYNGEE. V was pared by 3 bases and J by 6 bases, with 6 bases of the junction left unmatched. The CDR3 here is CASSEGQGVFEQYF. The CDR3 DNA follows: TGTGCCAGCAGCGAAGGACAGGGGGTATTCGAGCAGTACTTC. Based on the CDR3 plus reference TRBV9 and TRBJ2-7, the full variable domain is DSGVTQTPKHLITATGQRVTLRCSPRSGDLSVYWYQQSLDQGLQFLIQYYNGEERAKGNILERFSAQQFPDLHSELNLSSLELGDSALYFCASSEGQGVFEQYFGPGTRLTVT.

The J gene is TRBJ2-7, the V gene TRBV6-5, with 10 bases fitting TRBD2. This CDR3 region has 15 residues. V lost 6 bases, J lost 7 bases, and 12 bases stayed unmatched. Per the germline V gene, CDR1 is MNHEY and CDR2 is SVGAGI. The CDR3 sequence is CASSPGTSESREQYF. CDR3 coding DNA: TGTGCCAGCAGCCCCGGGACTAGCGAATCCCGAGAGCAGTACTTC.

The CDR3 loop is CASGNLAVGQYF. The DNA of the CDR3 is TGTGCCAGCGGAAACTTAGCGGTCGGACAGTACTTC. The chain links TRBV6-5 to TRBJ2-5, with a possible D match to TRBD2 (6 bases). Trimming removed 8 bases from V and 11 bases from J, with 18 bases in between. CDR3 length equals 12 residues. In germline, CDR1 is MNHEY, CDR2 SVGAGI.

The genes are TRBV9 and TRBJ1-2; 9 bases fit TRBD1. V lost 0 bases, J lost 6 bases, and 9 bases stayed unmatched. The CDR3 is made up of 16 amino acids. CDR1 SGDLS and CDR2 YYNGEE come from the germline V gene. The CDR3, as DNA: TGTGCCAGCAGCGTAGAGGGACAGGGCCTTCGGAATGGCTACACCTTC. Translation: CASSVEGQGLRNGYTF.

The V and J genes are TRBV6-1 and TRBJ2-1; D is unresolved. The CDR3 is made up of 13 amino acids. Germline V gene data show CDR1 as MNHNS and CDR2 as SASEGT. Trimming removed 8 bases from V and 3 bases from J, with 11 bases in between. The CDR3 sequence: CASFYSLYNEQFF. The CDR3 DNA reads TGTGCCAGCTTTTATTCTCTCTACAATGAGCAGTTCTTC.

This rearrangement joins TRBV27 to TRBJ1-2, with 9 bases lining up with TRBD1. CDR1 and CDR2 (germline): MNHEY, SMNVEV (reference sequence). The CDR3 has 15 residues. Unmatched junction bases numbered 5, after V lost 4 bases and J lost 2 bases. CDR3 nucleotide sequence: TGTGCCAGCAGTTCCGGGACAGGGAAAAACTATGGCTACACCTTC. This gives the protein CASSSGTGKNYGYTF.

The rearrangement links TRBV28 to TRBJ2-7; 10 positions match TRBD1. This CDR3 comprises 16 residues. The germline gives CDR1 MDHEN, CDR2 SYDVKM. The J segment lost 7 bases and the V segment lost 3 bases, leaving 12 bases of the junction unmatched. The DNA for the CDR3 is TGTGCCAGCAGTTTTCAATCGGGACAGGGGCCGGGGGAGCAGTACTTC. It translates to CASSFQSGQGPGEQYF. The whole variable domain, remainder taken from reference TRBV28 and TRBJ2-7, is DVKVTQSSRYLVKRTGEKVFLECVQDMDHENMFWYRQDPGLGLRLIYFSYDVKMKEKGDIPEGYSVSREKKERFSLILESASTNQTSMYLCASSFQSGQGPGEQYFGPGTRLTVT.

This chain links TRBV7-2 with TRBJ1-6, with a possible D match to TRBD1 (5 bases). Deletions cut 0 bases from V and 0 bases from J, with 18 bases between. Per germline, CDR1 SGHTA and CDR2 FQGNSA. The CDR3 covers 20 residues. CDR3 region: CASSLARRFRQSSYNSPLHF. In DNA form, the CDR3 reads TGTGCCAGCAGCTTAGCGCGTAGGTTCCGACAGAGCTCCTATAATTCACCCCTCCACTTT.

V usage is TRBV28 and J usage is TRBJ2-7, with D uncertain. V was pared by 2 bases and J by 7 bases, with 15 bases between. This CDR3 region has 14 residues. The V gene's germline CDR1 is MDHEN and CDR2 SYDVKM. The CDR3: CASSLSLTVLEQYF. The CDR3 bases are TGTGCCAGCAGTTTAAGCCTAACGGTCTTAGAGCAGTACTTC.

The CDR3 nucleotides read TGCGCCAGCAGCTCTGGACTAGCGGGGGAAGGCACAGATACGCAGTATTTT. This encodes CASSSGLAGEGTDTQYF. The V gene is TRBV5-1, the J gene TRBJ2-3; 13 bases map to TRBD2. The CDR3 covers 17 residues. V was pared by 3 bases and J by 1 base, with 5 bases of the junction left unmatched. Germline assignment: CDR1 SGHRS and CDR2 YFSETQ.

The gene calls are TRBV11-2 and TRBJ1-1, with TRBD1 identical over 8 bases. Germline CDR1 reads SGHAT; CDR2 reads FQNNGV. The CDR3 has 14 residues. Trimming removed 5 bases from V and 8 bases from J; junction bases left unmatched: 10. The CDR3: CASSPTRTGKEAFF. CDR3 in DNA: TGTGCCAGCAGCCCGACTAGGACAGGGAAAGAAGCTTTCTTT.

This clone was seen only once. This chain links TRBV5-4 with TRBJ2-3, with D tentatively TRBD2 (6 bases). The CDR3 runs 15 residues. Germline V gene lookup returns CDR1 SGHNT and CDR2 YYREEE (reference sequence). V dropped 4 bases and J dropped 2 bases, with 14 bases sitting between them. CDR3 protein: CASSLSASDTDTQYF. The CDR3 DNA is TGTGCCAGCAGCCTCTCGGCTAGCGACACAGATACGCAGTATTTT. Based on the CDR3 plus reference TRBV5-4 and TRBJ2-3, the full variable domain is ETGVTQSPTHLIKTRGQQVTLRCSSQSGHNTVSWYQQALGQGPQFIFQYYREEENGRGNFPPRFSGLQFPNYSSELNVNALELDDSALYLCASSLSASDTDTQYFGPGTRLTVL.

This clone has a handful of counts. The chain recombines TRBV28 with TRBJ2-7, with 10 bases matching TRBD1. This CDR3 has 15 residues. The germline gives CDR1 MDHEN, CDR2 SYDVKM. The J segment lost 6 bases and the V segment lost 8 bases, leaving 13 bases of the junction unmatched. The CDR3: CASFPRDRGHLEQYF. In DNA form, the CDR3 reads TGTGCCAGCTTCCCTCGGGACAGGGGTCACCTCGAGCAGTACTTC.

The CDR3 nucleotides are TGTGCCACCAGCAGAGGTCCCGGGACAGGGAGTGAACAGGACATTCAGTACTTC. This codes for CATSRGPGTGSEQDIQYF. The V gene is TRBV15, the J gene TRBJ2-4; 9 positions agree with TRBD1. The CDR3 covers 18 residues. With V trimmed by 1 base and J by 8 bases, 15 bases remained unmatched. Germline loops: CDR1 LNHNV, CDR2 YYDKDF (reference sequence).

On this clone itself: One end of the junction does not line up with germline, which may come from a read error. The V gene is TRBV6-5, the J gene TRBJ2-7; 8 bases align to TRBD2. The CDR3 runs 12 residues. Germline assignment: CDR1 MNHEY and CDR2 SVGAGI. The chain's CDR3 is CASSYSGLALDF. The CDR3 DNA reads TGTGCCAGCAGTTATTCCGGACTAGCATTGGACTTC.